Listed here are 22 T cell receptor beta chains from one sample, sequenced in a study of shared clonotypes between healthy human individuals. The data were produced by immunoSEQ multiplex PCR, yet TCRdb's version contains in-frame clones alone and is incomplete. Of 2 million to 2.5 million clones in the sample, roughly 94% were seen once. Terminally differentiated effector memory CD45RA+ cells were excluded by CCR7 positive selection of CD45RO-negative cells. The material sequenced was naive CD8+ T cells sorted from blood. These receptors all stem from a man aged 18 to 30 in good health.

The rearrangement links TRBV7-6 to TRBJ2-5; 9 nucleotides agree with TRBD1. The CDR3 is made up of 17 amino acids. V gave up 4 bases and J gave up 4 bases; unmatched junction bases: 13. Germline assignment: CDR1 SGHVS and CDR2 FNYEAQ. CDR3 DNA: TGTGCCAGCAGCTCGTACATGGGGACAGGGAGTGGAGAGACCCAGTACTTC. This codes for CASSSYMGTGSGETQYF.

V usage is TRBV5-4 and J usage is TRBJ2-7, with D possibly being TRBD2 (5 bases). The CDR3 spans 15 residues. V gave up 0 bases and J gave up 5 bases, with 15 bases separating them. Germline V gene lookup returns CDR1 SGHNT and CDR2 YYREEE (reference sequence). CDR3: CASSLDPSIPHEQYF. In nucleotides, the CDR3 is TGTGCCAGCAGCTTGGATCCTAGCATACCACACGAGCAGTACTTC.

The chain carries TRBV27 and TRBJ2-7, with 9 bases that match TRBD1. V was clipped by 5 bases and J by 2 bases; unmatched bases: 4. The CDR3 is 14 residues long. Germline-derived CDR1 and CDR2 are MNHEY and SMNVEV (reference sequence). CDR3 nucleotide sequence: TGTGCCAGCAGTCAGGGACAGGGTACCTACGAGCAGTACTTC. This translates into CASSQGQGTYEQYF.

V is TRBV27 and J is TRBJ2-1; maybe TRBD2 (6 bases). Looked up from germline, CDR1 is MNHEY and CDR2 is SMNVEV (reference sequence). Trimming took off 7 bases at V and 5 bases at J, with 21 bases between the two ends. The CDR3 is 16 amino acids. The CDR3 protein is CASTPWAGSFHNEQFF. The CDR3 coding sequence is TGTGCCAGCACCCCTTGGGCGGGAAGTTTCCACAATGAGCAGTTCTTC.

The chain recombines TRBV5-1 with TRBJ1-1; a possible D gene is TRBD1 (6 bases). From germline, CDR1 is SGHRS and CDR2 YFSETQ. CDR3 length: 14 residues. V lost 3 bases to trimming and J lost 1 base, with 10 bases between them. The CDR3 protein is CASSYRASNTEAFF. The DNA of the CDR3 is TGCGCCAGCAGCTACAGGGCCTCGAACACTGAAGCTTTCTTT.

The chain employs TRBV10-1 and TRBJ2-3; 11 nucleotides line up with TRBD2. V gave up 4 bases and J gave up 3 bases; unmatched junction bases: 3. Per the germline V gene, CDR1 is WNHNN and CDR2 is SYGVQD (reference sequence). This CDR3 contains 15 residues. CDR3 coding DNA: TGCGCCAGCAGTGGCGGGACTAGCGGTACAGATACGCAGTATTTT. As protein: CASSGGTSGTDTQYF.

The count of this clone is one. The rearrangement links TRBV6-5 to TRBJ1-5, with D maybe TRBD1 (6 bases). From germline, CDR1 is MNHEY and CDR2 SVGAGI. This CDR3 is 14 amino acids long. V gave up 5 bases and J gave up 2 bases, with 10 bases separating them. CDR3 residues: CASSRTDGNQPQHF. Here the CDR3 DNA reads TGTGCCAGCAGTCGGACAGACGGCAATCAGCCCCAGCATTTT.

The chain employs TRBV9 and TRBJ2-7; 10 nucleotides match TRBD1. V lost 2 bases and J lost 4; bases outside the gene matches: 6. There are 15 residues in the CDR3. Germline V gene data show CDR1 as SGDLS and CDR2 as YYNGEE. The CDR3: CASSVGTGVFYEQYF. The CDR3 DNA is TGTGCCAGCAGCGTCGGGACAGGGGTCTTTTACGAGCAGTACTTC.

The chain recombines TRBV5-6 with TRBJ2-7; D is uncertain. V lost 0 bases to trimming and J lost 6 bases, with 13 bases between them. Per germline, CDR1 SGHDT and CDR2 YYEEEE. CDR3 size: 14 residues. The CDR3 is CASSLGLLEPEQYF. DNA of the CDR3: TGTGCCAGCAGCTTGGGACTCCTTGAACCCGAGCAGTACTTC. Based on the CDR3 plus reference TRBV5-6 and TRBJ2-7, the full variable domain is DAGVTQSPTHLIKTRGQQVTLRCSPKSGHDTVSWYQQALGQGPQFIFQYYEEEERQRGNFPDRFSGHQFPNYSSELNVNALLLGDSALYLCASSLGLLEPEQYFGPGTRLTVT.

The chain links TRBV9 to TRBJ2-2, with 7 bases identical to TRBD1. V shed 3 bases, J shed 7 bases, and the junction held 6 bases outside the gene matches. The germline gives CDR1 SGDLS, CDR2 YYNGEE. The CDR3 totals 14 residues. DNA of the CDR3: TGTGCCAGCAGCGCCACAGGGGCGGGCGGGGAGCTGTTTTTT. Its translation is CASSATGAGGELFF.

This chain joins TRBV9 and TRBJ1-1; tentative D call: TRBD1 (5 bases). V was cut by 0 bases and J by 6 bases, with 15 bases left in between. CDR3 size: 15 residues. The germline CDR1 and CDR2 sequences are SGDLS and YYNGEE. In DNA form, the CDR3 reads TGTGCCAGCAGCGTAGCCGGGACGGGCGATCCTGAAGCTTTCTTT. As protein: CASSVAGTGDPEAFF.

The chain has TRBV28 and TRBJ2-4; 7 bases line up with TRBD2. The CDR3 contains 15 residues. CDR1 and CDR2 (germline): MDHEN, SYDVKM. V was clipped by 3 bases and J by 2 bases; unmatched bases: 4. CDR3 sequence (DNA): TGTGCCAGCAGTTTTGCGGGGGAGTCCAAAAACATTCAGTACTTC. This codes for CASSFAGESKNIQYF.

CDR3 sequence reads: CASSPQRTDATYEQYF. The CDR3, as DNA: TGCGCCAGCAGCCCCCAGAGGACAGACGCGACCTACGAGCAGTACTTC. The rearrangement joins TRBV4-3 to TRBJ2-7, with a weak D call TRBD1 (6 bases). V lost 4 bases and J lost 2, with 18 bases in between. This CDR3 spans 16 amino acids. The germline V gene encodes CDR1 LGHNA and CDR2 YSLEER.

This clone occurred once. V and J are TRBV18 and TRBJ2-3; 8 bases fit TRBD1. After removal of 3 bases from V and 1 base from J, the junction contained 6 bases not matched to a gene. This CDR3 spans 16 amino acids. Germline values: CDR1 KGHSH, CDR2 LQKENI. CDR3 residues: CASSPLRGQGTDTQYF. For the CDR3, the DNA is TGTGCCAGCTCACCGCTCAGGGGGCAGGGCACAGATACGCAGTATTTT.

This sequence joins TRBV7-8 and TRBJ1-5; 7 nucleotides align to TRBD1. J lost 0 bases, V lost 5 bases, and 10 bases had no gene match. CDR1 is SGHVS and CDR2 is FQNEAQ in the germline V gene. CDR3 length equals 17 residues. CDR3 DNA: TGTGCCAGCAGCCTGGGACAGATGGGGTATAGCAATCAGCCCCAGCATTTT. Its translation: CASSLGQMGYSNQPQHF.

The genes are TRBV19 and TRBJ2-7; D gene unclear. Germline V gene lookup returns CDR1 LNHDA and CDR2 SQIVND (reference sequence). V gave up 6 bases and J gave up 3 bases, with 6 bases separating them. This CDR3 is built from 11 residues. The CDR3 sequence: CASSHDYEQYF. As DNA, the CDR3 is TGTGCCAGTAGCCATGACTACGAGCAGTACTTC.

The chain joins TRBV9 to TRBJ2-5; TRBD1 aligns across 8 bases. Germline CDR1 SGDLS, CDR2 YYNGEE. This CDR3 spans 16 amino acids. The V segment lost 4 bases and the J segment 7 bases; nucleotides outside the gene matches: 15. In DNA form, the CDR3 reads TGTGCCAGCAGCCCAAGAACAGGGGGAGGAGGTGGGACCCAGTACTTC. This gives the protein CASSPRTGGGGGTQYF. Drawing the rest from reference TRBV9 and TRBJ2-5, the complete variable domain is DSGVTQTPKHLITATGQRVTLRCSPRSGDLSVYWYQQSLDQGLQFLIQYYNGEERAKGNILERFSAQQFPDLHSELNLSSLELGDSALYFCASSPRTGGGGGTQYFGPGTRLLVL.

The rearrangement joins TRBV9 to TRBJ2-1; D call uncertain. The CDR3 is 16 residues long. Germline CDR1 reads SGDLS; CDR2 reads YYNGEE. Trimming removed 0 bases from V and 2 bases from J, with 12 bases in between. Here the CDR3 DNA reads TGTGCCAGCAGCGTAGAAGGCGTCATCACCTACAATGAGCAGTTCTTC. This codes for CASSVEGVITYNEQFF.

The chain recombines TRBV2 with TRBJ1-2; no clear D gene. CDR1 is SNHLY, CDR2 FYNNEI, per germline. Trimming pared 0 bases from V and 5 bases from J, leaving 13 bases between. There are 15 residues in the CDR3. CDR3 in DNA: TGTGCCAGCAGTGAAGCCGGCATGACGGAGTATGGCTACACCTTC. Amino acid sequence: CASSEAGMTEYGYTF.

The chain joins TRBV10-2 to TRBJ2-7; D unclear. The germline V gene encodes CDR1 WSHSY and CDR2 SAAADI. The CDR3 is 13 amino acids. V lost 7 bases to trimming and J lost 1 base, with 11 bases between them. As DNA, the CDR3 is TGCGCCAGCACTTCGGACGGTTCCTACGAGCAGTACTTC. Its protein product is CASTSDGSYEQYF.

This chain connects TRBV5-5 to TRBJ1-1; D is perhaps TRBD1 (5 bases). The CDR3 consists of 15 residues. Trimming pared 5 bases from V and 3 bases from J, leaving 17 bases between. Per the germline V gene, CDR1 is SGHKS and CDR2 is YYEKEE (reference sequence). In DNA, the CDR3 is TGTGCCAGCAGGCCCTCTATCCGGGGGGACACTGAAGCTTTCTTT. Residues: CASRPSIRGDTEAFF.

Regarding this clone: Additional DNA sequences in this sample encode the identical CDR3. The V and J genes are TRBV5-1 and TRBJ2-7; D is unresolved. Germline V gene data show CDR1 as SGHRS and CDR2 as YFSETQ. Trimming pared 4 bases from V and 0 bases from J, leaving 11 bases between. This CDR3 spans 14 amino acids. The CDR3: CASSPFPGSYEQYF. Here the CDR3 DNA reads TGCGCCAGCAGCCCATTCCCTGGCTCCTACGAGCAGTACTTC.